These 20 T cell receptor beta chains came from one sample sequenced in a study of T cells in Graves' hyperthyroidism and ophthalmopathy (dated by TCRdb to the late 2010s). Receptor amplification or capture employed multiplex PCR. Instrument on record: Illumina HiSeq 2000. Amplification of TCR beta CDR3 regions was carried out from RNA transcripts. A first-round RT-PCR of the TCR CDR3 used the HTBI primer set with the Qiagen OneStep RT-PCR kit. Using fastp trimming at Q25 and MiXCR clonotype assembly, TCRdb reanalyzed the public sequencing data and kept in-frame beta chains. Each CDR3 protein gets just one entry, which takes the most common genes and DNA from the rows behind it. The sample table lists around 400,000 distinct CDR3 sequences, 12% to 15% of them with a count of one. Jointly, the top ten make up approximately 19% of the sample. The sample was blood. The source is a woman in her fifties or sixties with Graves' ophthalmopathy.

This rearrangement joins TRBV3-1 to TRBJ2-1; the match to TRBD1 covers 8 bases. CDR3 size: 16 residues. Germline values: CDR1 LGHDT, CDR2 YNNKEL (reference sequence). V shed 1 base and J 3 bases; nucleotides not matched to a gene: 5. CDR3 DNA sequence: TGTGCCAGCAGCCAAGTCCGGACAGGGAGCTACAATGAGCAGTTCTTC. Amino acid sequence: CASSQVRTGSYNEQFF.

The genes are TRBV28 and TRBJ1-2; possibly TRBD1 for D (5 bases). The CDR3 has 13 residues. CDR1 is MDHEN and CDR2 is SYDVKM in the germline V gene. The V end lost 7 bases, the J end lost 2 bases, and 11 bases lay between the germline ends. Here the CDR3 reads CASTGLINYGYTF. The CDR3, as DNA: TGTGCCAGCACGGGACTGATAAACTATGGCTACACCTTC.

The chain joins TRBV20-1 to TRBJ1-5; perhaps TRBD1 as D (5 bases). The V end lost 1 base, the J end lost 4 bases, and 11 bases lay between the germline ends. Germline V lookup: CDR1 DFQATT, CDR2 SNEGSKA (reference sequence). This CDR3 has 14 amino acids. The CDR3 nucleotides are TGCAGTGCTAGAGGGGTGGGGGGGAATCAGCCCCAGCATTTT. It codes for CSARGVGGNQPQHF.

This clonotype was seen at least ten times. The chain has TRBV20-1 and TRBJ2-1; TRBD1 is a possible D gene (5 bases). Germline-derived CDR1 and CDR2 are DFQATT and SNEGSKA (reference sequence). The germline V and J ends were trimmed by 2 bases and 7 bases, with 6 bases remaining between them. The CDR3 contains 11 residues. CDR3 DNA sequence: TGCAGTGCTAGAAACAGGAATGAGCAGTTCTTC. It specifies CSARNRNEQFF.

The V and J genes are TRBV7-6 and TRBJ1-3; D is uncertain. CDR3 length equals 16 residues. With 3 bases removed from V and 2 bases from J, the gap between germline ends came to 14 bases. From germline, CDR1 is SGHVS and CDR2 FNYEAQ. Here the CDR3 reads CASSLGSKAAGNTIYF. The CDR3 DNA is TGTGCCAGCAGCTTGGGTAGCAAGGCAGCTGGAAACACCATATATTTT.

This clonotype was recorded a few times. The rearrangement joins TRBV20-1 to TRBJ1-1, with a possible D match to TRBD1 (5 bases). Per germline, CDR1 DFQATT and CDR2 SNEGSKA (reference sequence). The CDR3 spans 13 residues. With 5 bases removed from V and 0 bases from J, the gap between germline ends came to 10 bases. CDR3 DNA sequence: TGCAGTGCTTACGACAGATTGAACACTGAAGCTTTCTTT. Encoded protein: CSAYDRLNTEAFF.

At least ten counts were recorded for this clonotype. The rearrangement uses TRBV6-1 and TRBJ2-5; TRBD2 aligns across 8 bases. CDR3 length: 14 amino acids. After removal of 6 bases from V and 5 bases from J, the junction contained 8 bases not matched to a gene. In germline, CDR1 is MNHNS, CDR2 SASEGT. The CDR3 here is CASSGRGSSETQYF. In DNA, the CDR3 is TGTGCCAGCAGCGGGAGGGGCAGTTCGGAGACCCAGTACTTC.

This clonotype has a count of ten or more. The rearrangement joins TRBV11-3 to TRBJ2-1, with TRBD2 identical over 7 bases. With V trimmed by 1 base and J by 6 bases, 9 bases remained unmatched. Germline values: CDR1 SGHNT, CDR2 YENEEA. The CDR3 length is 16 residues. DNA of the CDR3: TGTGCCAGCAGCTTAGGGACTAGAGGAGTTGGCAATGAGCAGTTCTTC. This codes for CASSLGTRGVGNEQFF.

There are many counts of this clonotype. CDR3 sequence: CSASFLAGEETQYF. For the CDR3, the DNA is TGCAGTGCTAGTTTCCTAGCGGGAGAAGAGACCCAGTACTTC. The V and J genes are TRBV20-1 and TRBJ2-5; 10 nucleotides line up with TRBD2. Germline V lookup: CDR1 DFQATT, CDR2 SNEGSKA (reference sequence). This CDR3 region has 14 residues. With 3 bases clipped from V and 3 bases from J, the junction kept 4 bases outside the gene matches.

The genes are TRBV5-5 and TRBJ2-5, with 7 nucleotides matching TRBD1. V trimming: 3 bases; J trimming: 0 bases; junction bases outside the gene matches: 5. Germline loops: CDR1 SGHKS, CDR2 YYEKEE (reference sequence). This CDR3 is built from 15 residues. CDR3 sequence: CASSSWTGYQETQYF. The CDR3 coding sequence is TGTGCCAGCAGCTCCTGGACAGGCTACCAAGAGACCCAGTACTTC.

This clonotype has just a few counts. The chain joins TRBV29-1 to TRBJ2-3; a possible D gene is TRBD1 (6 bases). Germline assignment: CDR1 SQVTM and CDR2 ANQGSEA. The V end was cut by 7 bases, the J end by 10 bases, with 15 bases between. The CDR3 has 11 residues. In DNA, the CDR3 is TGCAGCGGGGGGCTTCCCCCCGCGCAGTATTTT. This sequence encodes CSGGLPPAQYF.

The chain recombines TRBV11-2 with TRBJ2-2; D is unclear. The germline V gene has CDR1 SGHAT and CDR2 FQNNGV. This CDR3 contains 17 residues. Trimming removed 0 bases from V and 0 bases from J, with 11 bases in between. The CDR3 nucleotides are TGTGCCAGCAGCTTAGATCCGCTCAGCGCGAACACCGGGGAGCTGTTTTTT. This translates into CASSLDPLSANTGELFF.

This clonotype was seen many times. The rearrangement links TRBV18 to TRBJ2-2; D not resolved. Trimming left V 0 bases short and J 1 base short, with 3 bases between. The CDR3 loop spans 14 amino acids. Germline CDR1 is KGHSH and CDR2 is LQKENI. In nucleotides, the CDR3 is TGTGCCAGCTCACCACCTTGGAACACCGGGGAGCTGTTTTTT. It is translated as CASSPPWNTGELFF.

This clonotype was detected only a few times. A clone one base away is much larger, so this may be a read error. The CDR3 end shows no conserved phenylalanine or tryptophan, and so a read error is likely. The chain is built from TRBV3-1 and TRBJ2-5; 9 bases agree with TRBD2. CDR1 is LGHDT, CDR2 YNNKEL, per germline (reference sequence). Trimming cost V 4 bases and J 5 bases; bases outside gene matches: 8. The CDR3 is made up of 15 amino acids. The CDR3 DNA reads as TGTGCCAGCAGCCCGCTGACTAGCGGAGCCGAGACCCAGTACATC. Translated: CASSPLTSGAETQYI.

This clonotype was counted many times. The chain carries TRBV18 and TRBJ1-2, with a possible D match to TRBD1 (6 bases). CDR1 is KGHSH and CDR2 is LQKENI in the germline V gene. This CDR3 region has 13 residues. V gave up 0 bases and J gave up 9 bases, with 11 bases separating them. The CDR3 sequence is CASSPPSGARYTF. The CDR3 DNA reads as TGTGCCAGCTCACCACCCTCGGGGGCCCGCTACACCTTC.

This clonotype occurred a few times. In DNA form, the CDR3 reads TGCAGTGCTAGAGATAGGGGGGGGCGGCCCGGCGGGAGCGTAGATACGCAGTATTTT. Its protein product is CSARDRGGRPGGSVDTQYF. V and J are TRBV20-1 and TRBJ2-3; tentative D call: TRBD2 (7 bases). V lost 0 bases and J 5 bases, leaving 27 bases between the germline ends. The germline V gene has CDR1 DFQATT and CDR2 SNEGSKA (reference sequence). The CDR3 sequence is 19 residues long.

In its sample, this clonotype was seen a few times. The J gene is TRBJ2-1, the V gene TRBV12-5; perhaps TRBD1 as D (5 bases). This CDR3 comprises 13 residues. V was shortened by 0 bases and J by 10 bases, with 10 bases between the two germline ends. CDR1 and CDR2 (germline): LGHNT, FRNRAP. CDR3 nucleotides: TGTGCTAGTGGTTTGGTCAGTACAGGAGAGCAGTTCTTC. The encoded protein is CASGLVSTGEQFF.

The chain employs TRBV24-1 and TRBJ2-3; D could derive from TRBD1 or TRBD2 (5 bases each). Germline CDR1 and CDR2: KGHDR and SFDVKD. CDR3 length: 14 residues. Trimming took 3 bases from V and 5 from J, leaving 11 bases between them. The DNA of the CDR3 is TGTGCCACCAGTGATGGGACGGTGCAAGATACGCAGTATTTT. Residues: CATSDGTVQDTQYF.

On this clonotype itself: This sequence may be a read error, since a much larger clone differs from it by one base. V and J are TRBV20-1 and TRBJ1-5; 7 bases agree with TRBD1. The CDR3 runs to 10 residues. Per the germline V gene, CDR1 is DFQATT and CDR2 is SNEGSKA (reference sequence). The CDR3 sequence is CGAEQGAQHF. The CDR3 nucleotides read TGCGGTGCTGAGCAGGGGGCCCAGCATTTT.

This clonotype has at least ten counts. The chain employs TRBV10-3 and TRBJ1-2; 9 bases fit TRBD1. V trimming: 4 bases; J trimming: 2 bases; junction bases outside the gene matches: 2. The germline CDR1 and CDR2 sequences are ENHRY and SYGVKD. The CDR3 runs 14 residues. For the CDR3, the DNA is TGTGCCATCAGTGTACAGGGGGCAAACTATGGCTACACCTTC. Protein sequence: CAISVQGANYGYTF.